The rows below give T cell receptor beta chains drawn from one sample of a study of cytomegalovirus exposure and HLA in healthy donors. Clones were read by immunoSEQ multiplex PCR, and TCRdb kept only the in-frame ones, dropping some. The profile shows about 140,000 clones, nearly 80% of them singletons. Sequencing was performed on PBMCs. The receptors here all came from a male donor in good health and CMV-seronegative. Each CDR3 is given with its conserved first and last residue. The D gene is left open where the match is weak. A clone size is listed for some rows: how often the clone was seen (once, few, many), or a class if it is expanded.

D: TRBD1
V: TRBV28
J: TRBJ1-1
size: NA
DNA: TGTGCCAGCAGGGGGGCCCAGGGGGGAACCACTGAAGCTTTCTTT
CDR3: CASRGAQGGTTEAFF

D: TRBD1
V: TRBV18
J: TRBJ1-5
size: NA
DNA: TGTGCCAGCTCAGCAGGGACAGGGAGCAATCAGCCCCAGCATTTT
CDR3: CASSAGTGSNQPQHF

D: NA
V: TRBV30
J: TRBJ1-4
size: once
DNA: TGTGCCTGGAGTGTACTAAATGCAGCGGGGGGTGAAAAACTGTTTTTT
CDR3: CAWSVLNAAGGEKLFF

D: TRBD2
V: TRBV4-1
J: TRBJ2-2
size: NA
DNA: TGCGCCAGCAGCCAGCAAGGCGGGGGGCCGAACACCGGGGAGCTGTTTTTT
CDR3: CASSQQGGGPNTGELFF

D: TRBD2
V: TRBV7-2
J: TRBJ2-2
size: NA
DNA: TGTGCCAGCAAGATAGCGGGGGCAAACACCGGGGAGCTGTTTTTT
CDR3: CASKIAGANTGELFF

D: NA
V: TRBV11-2
J: TRBJ2-1
size: few
DNA: TGTGCCAGCAGCTTGGCGGGGGCCCCCCGGGAGCAGTTCTTC
CDR3: CASSLAGAPREQFF

D: NA
V: TRBV11-3
J: TRBJ1-6
size: NA
DNA: TGTGCCAGCACCAAGACCGACAGGTTTCCTCTCCACTTT
CDR3: CASTKTDRFPLHF

D: NA
V: TRBV9
J: TRBJ1-1
size: NA
DNA: TGTGCCAGCAGTGAGACAGACATGAACACTGAAGCTTTCTTT
CDR3: CASSETDMNTEAFF

D: NA
V: TRBV30
J: TRBJ2-7
size: NA
DNA: TGTGCCTGGAGTGTCCAGGCCTACGAGCAGTACTTC
CDR3: CAWSVQAYEQYF

D: TRBD1
V: TRBV14
J: TRBJ2-7
size: NA
DNA: TGTGCCAGCAGCCGACGACAGGGGGCTCGCACCTACGAGCAGTACTTC
CDR3: CASSRRQGARTYEQYF

D: TRBD2
V: TRBV6-5
J: TRBJ2-1
size: medium-sized
DNA: TGTGCCAGCAGTCGAACTAGCGGGGGGGCCGATGAGCAGTTCTTC
CDR3: CASSRTSGGADEQFF

D: TRBD2
V: TRBV7-9
J: TRBJ2-7
size: NA
DNA: TGTTCCAGCAGCCCCTGGACTAGCGGAAGACTCAGGACCTACGAGCAGTACTTC
CDR3: CSSSPWTSGRLRTYEQYF

D: NA
V: TRBV10-3
J: TRBJ2-2
size: NA
DNA: TGTGCCATCAGTGGAGGGACTCAAAACACCGGGGAGCTGTTTTTT
CDR3: CAISGGTQNTGELFF

D: TRBD1
V: TRBV7-9
J: TRBJ1-2
size: NA
DNA: TGTTCCAGCAGCTTAGGGGACAGGACCACCAACTATGGCTACACCTTC
CDR3: CSSSLGDRTTNYGYTF

D: NA
V: TRBV5-6
J: TRBJ1-6
size: once
DNA: TGTGCCAGCAGCTCGGGCTTGCAGGGTAGATCACCCCTCCACTTT
CDR3: CASSSGLQGRSPLHF

D: NA
V: TRBV4-3
J: TRBJ1-1
size: NA
DNA: TGCGCCAGCAGCCAAGAGGTTTATAGCATGAACACTGAAGCTTTCTTT
CDR3: CASSQEVYSMNTEAFF

D: NA
V: TRBV4-1
J: TRBJ2-5
size: NA
DNA: TGCGCCAGCAGCCAAGTCCCCGCGGAAACCCAGTACTTC
CDR3: CASSQVPAETQYF

D: NA
V: TRBV7-9
J: TRBJ1-6
size: NA
DNA: TGTGCCAGCAGCAAGCACAGGGATCCACCCCTCCACTTT
CDR3: CASSKHRDPPLHF

D: NA
V: TRBV18
J: TRBJ1-5
size: NA
DNA: TGTGCCAGCTCACTTTTTGACAGACTCAATCAGCCCCAGCATTTT
CDR3: CASSLFDRLNQPQHF

D: NA
V: TRBV6-6
J: TRBJ1-5
size: once
DNA: TGTGCCAGCAGTTACTCGTCGTACAATCAGCCCCAGCATTTT
CDR3: CASSYSSYNQPQHF

D: NA
V: TRBV5-1
J: TRBJ1-1
size: NA
DNA: TGCGCCAGCAGCTTGCAGGGAAACACTGAAGCTTTCTTT
CDR3: CASSLQGNTEAFF

D: NA
V: TRBV4-1
J: TRBJ1-1
size: NA
DNA: TGCGCCAGCAGCCAAGTCTCAGGGTTGAACACTGAAGCTTTCTTT
CDR3: CASSQVSGLNTEAFF

D: TRBD1
V: TRBV7-9
J: TRBJ2-1
size: once
DNA: TGTGCCAGCAGCTTATTTAGGACAGGGCAATTAAGCTCCTACAATGAGCAGTTCTTC
CDR3: CASSLFRTGQLSSYNEQFF

D: TRBD1
V: TRBV29-1
J: TRBJ2-7
size: NA
DNA: TGCAGCGGCAGGGGGAGCTCCTACGAGCAGTACTTC
CDR3: CSGRGSSYEQYF

D: NA
V: TRBV25-1
J: TRBJ1-3
size: NA
DNA: TGTGCCAGCAGTGACTTTCAGGCTCCTGGAAACACCATATATTTT
CDR3: CASSDFQAPGNTIYF

D: NA
V: TRBV4-3
J: TRBJ1-5
size: few
DNA: TGCGCCAGCAGCCAACCCACGGGCAGGGACAATCAGCCCCAGCATTTT
CDR3: CASSQPTGRDNQPQHF

D: TRBD1
V: TRBV12-5
J: TRBJ2-6
size: once
DNA: TGTGCTAGTGGTTTGGAGACAGGGTCGGGGGCCAACGTCCTGACTTTC
CDR3: CASGLETGSGANVLTF

D: NA
V: TRBV2
J: TRBJ2-1
size: NA
DNA: TGTGCCAGCAGTGGACTAGGGAGCTCCTACAATGAGCAGTTCTTC
CDR3: CASSGLGSSYNEQFF

D: NA
V: TRBV5-4
J: TRBJ2-7
size: few
DNA: TGTGCCAGCAGCAGCATGCGAAGTAACGAGCAGTACTTC
CDR3: CASSSMRSNEQYF

D: NA
V: TRBV30
J: TRBJ2-5
size: NA
DNA: TGTGCCTGGAGTGTAGCGGAGACCCAGTACTTC
CDR3: CAWSVAETQYF

D: NA
V: TRBV10-1
J: TRBJ2-1
size: once
DNA: TGCGCCAGCAGTGACCTTGAGCAGTTCTTC
CDR3: CASSDLEQFF

D: TRBD1
V: TRBV4-2
J: TRBJ1-5
size: few
DNA: TGTGCCAGCAGCCAAGATCCCGACAGGGATCAGCCCCAGCATTTT
CDR3: CASSQDPDRDQPQHF

D: TRBD1
V: TRBV4-1
J: TRBJ2-5
size: NA
DNA: TGCGCCAGCAGCCAAGTCGGCACAGGGGGTGAGACCCAGTACTTC
CDR3: CASSQVGTGGETQYF

D: NA
V: TRBV30
J: TRBJ1-2
size: NA
DNA: TGTGCCTGGATCACTATCCCAGTTGGTGGCTACACCTTC
CDR3: CAWITIPVGGYTF

D: TRBD1
V: TRBV2
J: TRBJ1-4
size: NA
DNA: TGTGCCAGCAGTGACGGACAGGGGGGGGAAAAACTGTTTTTT
CDR3: CASSDGQGGEKLFF

D: NA
V: TRBV29-1
J: TRBJ1-2
size: NA
DNA: TGCAGCGTTGACCCCACACATTATGGCTACACCTTC
CDR3: CSVDPTHYGYTF

D: TRBD2
V: TRBV6-6
J: TRBJ2-1
size: NA
DNA: TGTGCCAGCAGTGGCGGGGGGCACCGTGAGCAGTTCTTC
CDR3: CASSGGGHREQFF

D: NA
V: TRBV18
J: TRBJ2-2
size: NA
DNA: TGTGCCAGCTCACCGGCCTGGCCCGGGGAGCTGTTTTTT
CDR3: CASSPAWPGELFF

D: TRBD2
V: TRBV27
J: TRBJ2-1
size: NA
DNA: TGTGCCAGCAGTTTATCCGCGGGGGGGTCCTACAATGAGCAGTTCTTC
CDR3: CASSLSAGGSYNEQFF

D: TRBD2
V: TRBV5-5
J: TRBJ2-3
size: NA
DNA: TGTGCCAGCAGCTTGGGAGGGTCTAGCGGTATGGATACGCAGTATTTT
CDR3: CASSLGGSSGMDTQYF

D: NA
V: TRBV12-5
J: TRBJ2-7
size: once
DNA: TGTGCTAGTGGTTTGGTACAGGGCAGCTCCTACGAGCAGTACTTC
CDR3: CASGLVQGSSYEQYF

D: TRBD2
V: TRBV2
J: TRBJ2-7
size: few
DNA: TGTGCCAGCAGAGGGACTAGCTCTGAGCAGTACTTC
CDR3: CASRGTSSEQYF

D: NA
V: TRBV7-2
J: TRBJ1-1
size: NA
DNA: TGTGCCAGCAGCCCCCTCAGGGTTCCGAACACTGAAGCTTTCTTT
CDR3: CASSPLRVPNTEAFF

D: TRBD1
V: TRBV6-5
J: TRBJ2-2
size: NA
DNA: TGTGCCAGCAGCCTCCGAGGGGGCGCGATCGGGGAGCTGTTTTTT
CDR3: CASSLRGGAIGELFF

D: NA
V: TRBV30
J: TRBJ1-2
size: NA
DNA: TGTGCCTGGAGTGAGGGCCCAGGGGCCTATGGCTACACCTTC
CDR3: CAWSEGPGAYGYTF

D: TRBD1
V: TRBV5-1
J: TRBJ2-6
size: NA
DNA: TGCGCCAGCAGCCTCGGGACAGGGGGCACTGGGGCCAACGTCCTGACTTTC
CDR3: CASSLGTGGTGANVLTF

D: TRBD2
V: TRBV5-4
J: TRBJ2-1
size: NA
DNA: TGTGCCAGCAAAGAGCGGGGCGGTTCTACAACTGAGCAGTTCTTC
CDR3: CASKERGGSTTEQFF

D: NA
V: TRBV7-9
J: TRBJ2-5
size: NA
DNA: TGTGCCAGCAGCTTAGACGGGGGATATCAAGAGACCCAGTACTTC
CDR3: CASSLDGGYQETQYF

D: NA
V: TRBV7-8
J: TRBJ1-5
size: once
DNA: TGTGCCAGCAGCCCGACTCCCCCGGGGGTTAGCAATCAGCCCCAGCATTTT
CDR3: CASSPTPPGVSNQPQHF

D: TRBD1
V: TRBV10-3
J: TRBJ2-7
size: NA
DNA: TGTGCCATCAGGACGCAGGGGGCGGGCGAGCAGTACTTC
CDR3: CAIRTQGAGEQYF

D: TRBD1
V: TRBV5-1
J: TRBJ1-1
size: NA
DNA: TGCGCCAGCACGCAGGGGGCAACGAACACTGAAGCTTTCTTT
CDR3: CASTQGATNTEAFF

D: NA
V: TRBV27
J: TRBJ2-5
size: NA
DNA: TGTGCCAGCAGTTTATTTGAGAAAGAGACCCAGTACTTC
CDR3: CASSLFEKETQYF

D: NA
V: TRBV6-5
J: TRBJ1-2
size: NA
DNA: TGTGCCAGCAGGGACACGAACTATGGCTACACCTTC
CDR3: CASRDTNYGYTF

D: NA
V: TRBV6-5
J: TRBJ2-1
size: NA
DNA: TGTGCCAGCAGTTGGGGGGGCGGGAATGAGCAGTTCTTC
CDR3: CASSWGGGNEQFF

D: NA
V: TRBV7-2
J: TRBJ2-5
size: NA
DNA: TGTGCCAGCAGCGAGGACAGATGCGTGACCCAGTACTTC
CDR3: CASSEDRCVTQYF

D: NA
V: TRBV7-2
J: TRBJ2-4
size: NA
DNA: TGTGCCAGCAGCTTAGACCGAGTAGCCAAAAACATTCAGTACTTC
CDR3: CASSLDRVAKNIQYF

D: NA
V: TRBV11-2
J: TRBJ2-7
size: NA
DNA: TGTGCCAGCAGTCACATCAGGGTTACGGGCCAGTACGAGCAGTACTTC
CDR3: CASSHIRVTGQYEQYF

D: NA
V: TRBV10-3
J: TRBJ2-5
size: NA
DNA: TGTGCCATCAGTGGAACAGGGTACCAAGAGACCCAGTACTTC
CDR3: CAISGTGYQETQYF

D: TRBD1
V: TRBV6-1
J: TRBJ1-2
size: few
DNA: TGTGCCAGTGATCTGACAGGGAACTATGGCTACACCTTC
CDR3: CASDLTGNYGYTF

D: NA
V: TRBV7-2
J: TRBJ1-1
size: NA
DNA: TGTGCCAGCGGAGTAGTTAACACTGAAGCTTTCTTT
CDR3: CASGVVNTEAFF